These 20 T cell receptor beta chains were all obtained from the same sample, sequenced in a study of blood T cell repertoires in COVID-19. Profiled with immunoSEQ multiplex PCR; TCRdb holds only in-frame clones, not every one. Of a few hundred thousand clones listed, about 82% are singletons. Sequences were obtained from peripheral blood. The receptors derive from a woman aged 45-65 years with acute or convalescent COVID-19.

The rearrangement uses TRBV27 and TRBJ2-1; 11 bases agree with TRBD2. Losses at the gene ends were 7 bases for V and 7 bases for J; bases not matched to a gene: 9. Germline CDR1 and CDR2: MNHEY and SMNVEV (reference sequence). The CDR3 loop spans 15 amino acids. The CDR3 sequence: CASTPGTSGRNEQFF. The DNA for the CDR3 is TGTGCCAGCACTCCCGGGACTAGCGGAAGGAATGAGCAGTTCTTC.

V gene TRBV15 combines with J gene TRBJ1-5; 7 bases agree with TRBD1. V shed 5 bases, J shed 9 bases, and the junction held 7 bases outside the gene matches. CDR3 length: 13 residues. Germline CDR1 and CDR2: LNHNV and YYDKDF (reference sequence). The CDR3 region has the DNA TGTGCCACCAGCGTAAACAGGGGTTCGCCCCAGCATTTT. This codes for CATSVNRGSPQHF.

The chain recombines TRBV19 with TRBJ2-2; 7 bases match TRBD1. This CDR3 is built from 17 residues. Trimming at V came to 3 bases and at J to 1 base, leaving 8 bases not matched to a gene. Germline loops: CDR1 LNHDA, CDR2 SQIVND (reference sequence). CDR3 DNA: TGTGCCAGTAGTATCTTCCCCCGGACAGGGAACACCGGGGAGCTGTTTTTT. Translation gives CASSIFPRTGNTGELFF.

The chain couples TRBV28 to TRBJ1-3; 9 positions agree with TRBD1. Germline CDR1 MDHEN, CDR2 SYDVKM. J was trimmed by 1 base and V by 5 bases; bases with no gene match: 6. This CDR3 contains 16 residues. CDR3 region: CASSLRDRESGNTIYF. In DNA, the CDR3 is TGTGCCAGCAGTCTCCGGGACAGGGAGTCTGGAAACACCATATATTTT.

This clone is a singleton in its sample. V gene TRBV10-3 combines with J gene TRBJ2-5; TRBD1 matches 8 bases. V gave up 7 bases and J gave up 2 bases; unmatched junction bases: 3. Germline CDR1 ENHRY, CDR2 SYGVKD. CDR3 length: 13 residues. In nucleotides, the CDR3 is TGTGCCATCACTCGGGACAGGCAAGAGACCCAGTACTTC. Residues: CAITRDRQETQYF.

The chain joins TRBV4-1 to TRBJ2-6, with D perhaps matching TRBD1 (6 bases). With 3 bases removed from V and 0 bases from J, the gap between germline ends came to 12 bases. This CDR3 comprises 17 residues. Germline CDR1 is MGHRA and CDR2 is YSYEKL. The DNA for the CDR3 is TGCGCCAGCAGCCAGCGACAGGAGTCCTCTGGGGCCAACGTCCTGACTTTC. Its translation is CASSQRQESSGANVLTF.

The chain carries TRBV4-2 and TRBJ2-3; 7 bases align to TRBD2. Trimming cost V 0 bases and J 4 bases; bases outside gene matches: 7. CDR1 is LGHNA, CDR2 YNFKEQ, per germline. The CDR3 length is 16 residues. This CDR3 reads CASSQDVTSVADTQYF. Here the CDR3 DNA reads TGTGCCAGCAGCCAAGATGTCACTAGCGTGGCAGATACGCAGTATTTT.

This chain links TRBV18 with TRBJ1-5; D is ambiguous. Trimming left V 2 bases short and J 9 bases short, with 14 bases between. The CDR3 is 14 amino acids. In germline, CDR1 is KGHSH, CDR2 LQKENI. CDR3 sequence: CASSPAARKRPQHF. DNA of the CDR3: TGTGCCAGCTCACCAGCGGCCCGGAAGCGGCCCCAGCATTTT.

This clone appeared a few times. V gene TRBV28 combines with J gene TRBJ2-5, with a tentative D call TRBD2 (6 bases). V was clipped by 8 bases and J by 4 bases, with 23 bases between them. This CDR3 has 16 amino acids. In germline, CDR1 is MDHEN, CDR2 SYDVKM. The CDR3 DNA sequence: TGTGCCAGCTCCGACTTTGCGGGCTCCGGGGGAGAGACCCAGTACTTC. Amino acid sequence: CASSDFAGSGGETQYF.

The chain combines TRBV14 with TRBJ2-3; D is unclear. Germline lookup yields CDR1 SGHDN and CDR2 FVKESK. V lost 0 bases to trimming and J lost 1 base, with 8 bases between them. The CDR3 covers 15 residues. The CDR3 loop is CASSQDTYGTDTQYF. CDR3 in DNA: TGTGCCAGCAGCCAAGACACTTATGGCACAGATACGCAGTATTTT.

The V call is TRBV5-6, the J call TRBJ2-7; TRBD1 matches 7 bases. The CDR3 is 13 residues long. The germline V gene encodes CDR1 SGHDT and CDR2 YYEEEE. With V trimmed by 4 bases and J by 5 bases, 6 bases remained unmatched. CDR3 amino acids: CASSARGQNEQYF. CDR3 DNA sequence: TGTGCCAGCAGCGCAAGGGGGCAAAACGAGCAGTACTTC.

The chain uses TRBV6-5 and TRBJ2-5; D ambiguous. The CDR3 is made up of 12 amino acids. The V end was cut by 5 bases, the J end by 2 bases, with 6 bases between. In germline, CDR1 is MNHEY, CDR2 SVGAGI. The chain's CDR3 is CASSLNQETQYF. CDR3 nucleotides: TGTGCCAGCAGTCTTAATCAAGAGACCCAGTACTTC.

This sequence joins TRBV5-4 and TRBJ2-5, with 12 bases aligning to TRBD2. The CDR3 is made up of 19 amino acids. In germline, CDR1 is SGHNT, CDR2 YYREEE (reference sequence). With 1 base clipped from V and 0 bases from J, the junction kept 10 bases outside the gene matches. This CDR3 reads CASSLYGSSGRAYQETQYF. The CDR3 region has the DNA TGTGCCAGCAGCTTGTACGGGTCTAGCGGGAGGGCGTACCAAGAGACCCAGTACTTC.

The V and J genes are TRBV24-1 and TRBJ1-4; 8 positions agree with TRBD1. The CDR3 has 18 residues. The V gene's germline CDR1 is KGHDR and CDR2 SFDVKD. J lost 0 bases, V lost 4 bases, and 9 bases had no gene match. The CDR3 protein is CATSDHRTGPATNEKLFF. CDR3 in DNA: TGTGCCACCAGTGACCACCGGACAGGGCCCGCAACTAATGAAAAACTGTTTTTT.

V is TRBV2 and J is TRBJ2-7; weak D call: TRBD1 (7 bases). Looked up from germline, CDR1 is SNHLY and CDR2 is FYNNEI. The CDR3 is made up of 12 amino acids. The V and J ends lost 6 bases and 2 bases respectively, with 8 bases between them. The CDR3 sequence is CASSRGAYEQYF. CDR3 nucleotide sequence: TGTGCCAGCAGCAGGGGGGCCTACGAGCAGTACTTC.

Of note for this clone: At one of its ends the junction is not consistent with the germline gene, which may arise from a read error. The J gene is TRBJ2-7, the V gene TRBV7-7, with TRBD1 matching over 7 bases. Germline CDR1 reads SSHAT; CDR2 reads FNYEAQ (reference sequence). The CDR3 totals 14 residues. CDR3 protein: CASSLRQGEGEQYF. The CDR3 DNA reads TGTGCTAGCAGCTTAAGACAGGGCGAGGGCGAGCAGTACTTC.

J is TRBJ2-3 and V is TRBV29-1, with 10 positions matching TRBD2. Germline V CDR1 and CDR2: SQVTM, ANQGSEA. Trimming took 5 bases from V and 1 from J; bases not matched to a gene: 3. There are 14 residues in the CDR3. CDR3 in DNA: TGCAGCGTTTCTAGCGGGAGCGGCACAGATACGCAGTATTTT. Amino acid sequence: CSVSSGSGTDTQYF.

This clone was recorded only once. The chain has TRBV6-5 and TRBJ2-3; 11 positions match TRBD2. The CDR3 loop spans 15 amino acids. In germline, CDR1 is MNHEY, CDR2 SVGAGI. J was trimmed by 3 bases and V by 5 bases; bases with no gene match: 4. Written as DNA, the CDR3 is TGTGCCAGCAGTCCCAGGACTAGCGGGACAGATACGCAGTATTTT. As protein: CASSPRTSGTDTQYF.

The DNA of the CDR3 is TGTGCCTGGAGGGATCAGGCGAACACTGAAGCTTTCTTT. It yields the protein CAWRDQANTEAFF. The chain recombines TRBV30 with TRBJ1-1; unclear D gene. The germline CDR1 and CDR2 sequences are GTSNPN and SVGIG (reference sequence). Deletions cut 3 bases from V and 1 base from J, with 9 bases between. The CDR3 sequence is 13 residues long.

The chain's CDR3 is CASSPTSGSRYNEQFF. The DNA of the CDR3 is TGTGCCAGCAGCCCAACTAGCGGGAGCAGGTACAATGAGCAGTTCTTC. The rearrangement links TRBV3-1 (or the pseudogene TRBV3-2) to TRBJ2-1; 11 nucleotides match TRBD2. From germline, CDR1 is LGHDT and CDR2 YNNKEL (reference sequence). CDR3 length: 16 residues. With V trimmed by 4 bases and J by 4 bases, 6 bases remained unmatched.